This T cell receptor (beta chain) emerged from a study of blood T cell repertoires in COVID-19. On the study more broadly: Samples of COVID-19 (acute and convalescent) were obtained from the United States, Italy and Spain. Sample material is recorded as cDNA or gDNA derived from T cells, B-cell-depleted T cells, or PBMCs.

Authors' processing steps: Amplification with reference gene primers provided the estimates of nucleated cell counts. This table comes from immunoSEQ multiplex PCR, and its TCRdb copy is limited to in-frame clones, with some not included. V and J calls and clone size are as listed in that table; D and trimming were resolved from the DNA. The sample yields approximately 110,000 clones, around 84% seen once. V was cut by 4 bases and J by 7 bases, with 19 bases left in between. The germline CDR1 and CDR2 sequences are SGHDN and FVKESK. The CDR3 is 15 amino acids. The clonotype was recovered from a man aged 40-49 years with acute or convalescent COVID-19. The V and J genes are TRBV14 and TRBJ1-1, with D possibly being TRBD1 (6 bases). Specimen: peripheral blood. The CDR3 sequence is CASSRLTGTQGEAFF. The CDR3 nucleotides are TGTGCCAGCAGCCGCCTGACAGGTACCCAGGGTGAAGCTTTCTTT.